One sample yielded the 6 T cell receptor beta chains listed below, sequenced in a study of cytomegalovirus exposure and HLA in healthy donors (dated by TCRdb to between 2016 and 2019). Library prep was done by the immunoSEQ multiplex PCR assay. A mixture of 60 forward primers for TCR Vbeta segments and 13 reverse primers for TCR Jbeta segments was used in the multiplex PCR. The table was pulled from immuneACCESS by TCRdb, which kept in-frame rearrangements only. Such tables lose some clones; where checked, under half of the loss comes from unresolved V genes, and the rest has no known cause. The table for this sample lists approximately 100,000 clones; 70% to 80% of them were counted only once. The ten largest clonotypes hold approximately 12% of the sample. The sample was PBMCs. All receptors come from a woman aged 35 to 49 in good health and CMV-seropositive.

This clone has more than one count but fewer than ten. This chain uses TRBV30 with TRBJ2-5; 8 bases match TRBD2. Trimming removed 8 bases from V and 5 bases from J; junction bases left unmatched: 10. The CDR3 extends over 13 amino acids. The germline CDR1 and CDR2 sequences are GTSNPN and SVGIG (reference sequence). The CDR3 DNA follows: TGTGCCGGACGGGGGGGGCCGGGGGAGACCCAGTACTTC. Translating gives CAGRGGPGETQYF. Full variable domain (rest looked up from reference TRBV30 and TRBJ2-5): SQTIHQWPATLVQPVGSPLSLECTVEGTSNPNLYWYRQAAGRGLQLLFYSVGIGQISSEVPQNLSASRPQDRQFILSSKKLLLSDSGFYLCAGRGGPGETQYFGPGTRLLVL.

The rearrangement links TRBV7-8 to TRBJ1-2, with 7 positions matching TRBD1. This CDR3 contains 17 residues. Germline CDR1 SGHVS, CDR2 FQNEAQ. Trimming cost V 3 bases and J 7 bases; bases outside gene matches: 17. This CDR3 reads CASSFSRMRRGSVGYTF. The CDR3 DNA reads as TGTGCCAGCAGCTTCAGCAGGATGCGCAGGGGGTCGGTTGGCTACACCTTC.

CDR3 protein: CASRGQVGYTF. CDR3 sequence (DNA): TGTGCCAGCAGGGGACAGGTTGGCTACACCTTC. The genes are TRBV2 and TRBJ1-2, with TRBD1 matching 8 bases. The junction had 1 base not matched to a gene; V was cut back by 6 bases and J by 7 bases. The CDR3 runs 11 residues. Germline CDR1 reads SNHLY; CDR2 reads FYNNEI.

The rearrangement links TRBV7-2 to TRBJ1-2; D gene uncertain. This CDR3 has 15 amino acids. The V end was cut by 5 bases, the J end by 1 base, with 14 bases between. The V gene's germline CDR1 is SGHTA and CDR2 FQGNSA. CDR3 DNA: TGTGCCAGCAGCACCTACAGCATTAGTAACTATGGCTACACCTTC. As protein: CASSTYSISNYGYTF.

About this clone itself: One end of the junction varies from germline; a read error may be responsible. The chain combines TRBV7-2 with TRBJ1-1; D is uncertain. This CDR3 spans 12 amino acids. CDR1 and CDR2 from the germline V gene are SGHTA and FQGNSA. CDR3 sequence reads: CASSRGNTEAFF. The CDR3, as DNA: TGCGCCAGCAGCCGAGGGAACACTGAAGCTTTCTTT.

This clone was counted once. V is TRBV2 and J is TRBJ1-2; 9 bases agree with TRBD1. Germline V gene sequence: CDR1 SNHLY, CDR2 FYNNEI. V gave up 2 bases and J gave up 3 bases; unmatched junction bases: 10. This CDR3 region has 17 residues. The CDR3 loop is CASSERRPGQGDYGYTF. CDR3 sequence (DNA): TGTGCCAGCAGTGAAAGACGCCCGGGACAGGGAGACTATGGCTACACCTTC. The full variable domain, in which reference TRBV2 and TRBJ1-2 provide the parts outside the CDR3, is EPEVTQTPSHQVTQMGQEVILRCVPISNHLYFYWYRQILGQKVEFLVSFYNNEISEKSEIFDDQFSVERPDGSNFTLKIRSTKLEDSAMYFCASSERRPGQGDYGYTFGSGTRLTVV.